The 18 T cell receptor beta chains reported below all come from one sample, sequenced in a study of low-dose radiotherapy and immunotherapy resistance in tumors. TRAV- and TRBV-specific primers, spanning alpha and beta chains, primed first-strand cDNA. Amplification, which lasted approximately 19 PCR cycles, used a constant-region primer and V-primer adapter to amplify TCRs. TCRdb redid the calling of the reads with MiXCR, one entry per CDR3 protein. Among under 20,000 distinct CDR3 sequences listed, over 65% were seen once. Receptors were obtained from a human donor with advanced metastatic prostate, ovarian, gallbladder or colorectal cancer (not recorded which). This table probably holds off-target reads from a library built for another chain.

The chain couples TRBV18 to TRBJ2-5; D ambiguous. The germline V and J ends were trimmed by 5 bases and 2 bases, with 3 bases remaining between them. The CDR3 has 11 amino acids. The germline CDR1 and CDR2 sequences are KGHSH and LQKENI. The DNA for the CDR3 is TGTGCCAGCTCAATACAAGAGACCCAGTACTTC. Protein: CASSIQETQYF.

This clonotype was counted a few times. The CDR3 nucleotides are TGTGCCAGCAGCTTAGGGCTAGCGGGGATCTACGAGCAGTACTTC. It yields the protein CASSLGLAGIYEQYF. The chain has TRBV11-2 and TRBJ2-7; TRBD2 aligns across 9 bases. From germline, CDR1 is SGHAT and CDR2 FQNNGV. CDR3 length equals 15 residues. The ends lost 1 base at V and 3 bases at J; junction bases unmatched: 4.

The chain is built from TRBV3-1 and TRBJ1-2; the D gene is possibly TRBD1 (5 bases). This CDR3 contains 13 residues. Trimming removed 1 base from V and 8 bases from J, with 11 bases in between. Germline CDR1 LGHDT, CDR2 YNNKEL (reference sequence). The CDR3 loop is CASSQAGQGGYTF. The CDR3 region has the DNA TGTGCCAGCAGCCAAGCGGGGCAAGGCGGCTACACCTTC.

The chain combines TRBV19 with TRBJ2-7, with TRBD2 matching over 10 bases. Unmatched junction bases numbered 4, after V lost 1 base and J lost 4 bases. The CDR3 totals 15 residues. The germline V gene has CDR1 LNHDA and CDR2 SQIVND (reference sequence). In nucleotides, the CDR3 is TGTGCCAGTAGTATAGGGGGGACTAGCGTTTACGAGCAGTACTTC. Translating gives CASSIGGTSVYEQYF.

This sequence joins TRBV7-2 and TRBJ1-5; D not certain. The CDR3 covers 14 residues. V dropped 1 base and J dropped 3 bases, with 7 bases sitting between them. Germline CDR1 and CDR2: SGHTA and FQGNSA. CDR3 bases: TGTGCCAGCAGCTTAGGCAGGCACAATCAGCCCCAGCATTTT. Protein sequence: CASSLGRHNQPQHF. Drawing the rest from reference TRBV7-2 and TRBJ1-5, the complete variable domain is GAGVSQSPSNKVTEKGKDVELRCDPISGHTALYWYRQSLGQGLEFLIYFQGNSAPDKSGLPSDRFSAERTGGSVSTLTIQRTQQEDSAVYLCASSLGRHNQPQHFGDGTRLSIL.

The V gene is TRBV4-1, the J gene TRBJ2-3, with D possibly being TRBD2 (6 bases). Trimming stripped 0 bases from V and 3 bases from J, with 10 bases between. This CDR3 has 15 amino acids. Germline assignment: CDR1 MGHRA and CDR2 YSYEKL. The CDR3 protein is CASSQDTGATDTQYF. The CDR3 coding sequence is TGCGCCAGCAGCCAAGATACGGGAGCAACAGATACGCAGTATTTT.

This clonotype was seen a handful of times. For the CDR3, the DNA is TGTGCCAGCAGTTTGAAAGGGCTGTACGAGCAGTACTTC. Translating it yields CASSLKGLYEQYF. J is TRBJ2-7 and V is TRBV28; no reliable D call. CDR3 length equals 13 residues. Trimming pared 3 bases from V and 4 bases from J, leaving 10 bases between. The V gene's germline CDR1 is MDHEN and CDR2 SYDVKM. Supplemented by reference TRBV28 and TRBJ2-7, the full variable domain reads DVKVTQSSRYLVKRTGEKVFLECVQDMDHENMFWYRQDPGLGLRLIYFSYDVKMKEKGDIPEGYSVSREKKERFSLILESASTNQTSMYLCASSLKGLYEQYFGPGTRLTVT.

The gene calls are TRBV19 and TRBJ2-2, with D hard to call. Germline CDR1 is LNHDA and CDR2 is SQIVND (reference sequence). The CDR3 consists of 13 residues. V was clipped by 5 bases and J by 6 bases, with 10 bases between them. CDR3 nucleotide sequence: TGTGCCAGTAGTCCTTGGACCCCCGGGGAGCTGTTTTTT. Its translation is CASSPWTPGELFF.

The V call is TRBV5-4, the J call TRBJ2-5; D call uncertain. Germline V lookup: CDR1 SGHNT, CDR2 YYREEE (reference sequence). The CDR3 is made up of 13 amino acids. V shed 1 base and J shed 7 bases, with 11 bases lying between them. The CDR3 nucleotides are TGTGCCAGCAGCTTGAAAGGGCTCGGGACCCAGTACTTC. As protein: CASSLKGLGTQYF.

The CDR3 is CASSSTDTQYF. CDR3 sequence (DNA): TGTGCCAGCAGCTCAACAGATACGCAGTATTTT. This chain joins TRBV7-6 and TRBJ2-3; D gene uncertain. This CDR3 has 11 amino acids. CDR1 is SGHVS and CDR2 is FNYEAQ in the germline V gene. V was cut by 4 bases and J by 3 bases, with 2 bases left in between.

The chain employs TRBV20-1 and TRBJ1-6; D remains ambiguous. Germline CDR1 reads DFQATT; CDR2 reads SNEGSKA (reference sequence). The CDR3 contains 13 residues. Trimming stripped 0 bases from V and 7 bases from J, with 7 bases between. The CDR3 coding sequence is TGCAGTGCTAGAGACTCTGCAAATTCACCCCTCCACTTT. It codes for CSARDSANSPLHF.

This chain uses TRBV5-6 with TRBJ2-7, with D possibly being TRBD1 or TRBD2 (7 bases each). Germline V lookup: CDR1 SGHDT, CDR2 YYEEEE. CDR3 length: 16 amino acids. V lost 3 bases and J 6 bases, leaving 22 bases between the germline ends. This CDR3 reads CASSSVTDRTRSEQYF. In DNA, the CDR3 is TGTGCCAGCAGCTCCGTGACGGACAGGACTAGATCCGAGCAGTACTTC.

This clonotype has only one observation. The junction departs from germline at one end; a sequencing error may be responsible. This chain uses TRBV7-3 with TRBJ1-5; TRBD1 is a possible D gene (5 bases). The CDR3 extends over 18 amino acids. Looked up from germline, CDR1 is SGHTA and CDR2 is FQGTGA. The CDR3 DNA reads TGTGCCGGCAGCTTAAGCCGATCCTGGGTGAATCAGGGTCAGCCCCAGCATTTT. Its protein product is CAGSLSRSWVNQGQPQHF.

The chain carries TRBV29-1 and TRBJ2-3; tentative D call: TRBD2 (6 bases). The length of the CDR3 is 17 residues. CDR1 SQVTM and CDR2 ANQGSEA come from the germline V gene. Trimming took 2 bases from V and 1 from J, leaving 19 bases between them. Here the CDR3 reads CSVERQDGGMGTDTQYF. The CDR3 bases are TGCAGCGTTGAACGCCAGGACGGGGGAATGGGCACAGATACGCAGTATTTT.

The chain carries TRBV28 and TRBJ2-4, with D tentatively TRBD2 (5 bases). This CDR3 has 13 amino acids. The V end lost 8 bases, the J end lost 7 bases, and 15 bases lay between the germline ends. Germline CDR1 and CDR2: MDHEN and SYDVKM. CDR3 sequence (DNA): TGTGCCAGCTGGTCTGTGGAGGACAACATTCAGTACTTC. It specifies CASWSVEDNIQYF.

The chain combines TRBV12-3 or TRBV12-4 with TRBJ2-3; 7 positions agree with TRBD1. V trimming: 6 bases; J trimming: 0 bases; junction bases outside the gene matches: 6. There are 15 residues in the CDR3. This CDR3 reads CASRNTGQSTDTQYF. The CDR3 nucleotides are TGTGCCAGCAGAAATACGGGACAGAGCACAGATACGCAGTATTTT.

The chain combines TRBV18 with TRBJ1-2; the D gene is possibly TRBD1 (5 bases). CDR1 and CDR2 (germline): KGHSH, LQKENI. V was cut by 5 bases and J by 3 bases, with 16 bases left in between. The length of the CDR3 is 15 residues. CDR3 sequence: CASSSYTGRDYGYTF. For the CDR3, the DNA is TGTGCCAGCTCATCCTACACGGGACGGGACTATGGCTACACCTTC.

This clonotype was counted once. The J gene is TRBJ2-5, the V gene TRBV4-1, with D perhaps TRBD2 (5 bases). The CDR3 is made up of 16 amino acids. Germline CDR1 MGHRA, CDR2 YSYEKL. Between the trimmed V and J ends, which lost 6 bases and 5 bases, there was a span of 22 bases. CDR3 sequence: CASSRSSLGVRETQYF. In DNA, the CDR3 is TGCGCCAGCAGTCGCTCGAGCTTGGGAGTTCGGGAGACCCAGTACTTC.